The rows below give T cell receptor beta chains drawn from one sample of a study of cytomegalovirus exposure and HLA in healthy donors. Sequenced by immunoSEQ multiplex PCR; TCRdb stores in-frame clones only, minus some. Here the sample spans roughly 70,000 clones, around 70% being singletons. The sample consisted of PBMCs. Every receptor here comes from a human donor in good health. The CDR3 runs from the conserved cysteine through the conserved F or W. Each record gives: J gene, V gene, CDR3 length, CDR3 protein.

j_call: TRBJ2-1; v_call: TRBV10-3; cdr3_length: 16; cdr3_aa: CAISGRTGSSYNEQFF
j_call: TRBJ1-1; v_call: TRBV18; cdr3_length: 14; cdr3_aa: CASSRQGPNTEAFF
j_call: TRBJ2-7; v_call: TRBV6-5; cdr3_length: 14; cdr3_aa: CASSYGPGQGCEYF
j_call: TRBJ1-2; v_call: TRBV5-6; cdr3_length: 12; cdr3_aa: CASAQGNYGYTF
j_call: TRBJ1-5; v_call: TRBV6-1; cdr3_length: 14; cdr3_aa: CANSEGQEVQPHHF
j_call: TRBJ2-5; v_call: TRBV13; cdr3_length: 13; cdr3_aa: CASSPRGWETQYF
j_call: TRBJ2-1; v_call: TRBV5-1; cdr3_length: 15; cdr3_aa: CASSLSGTDYNEQFF
j_call: TRBJ1-4; v_call: TRBV6-6; cdr3_length: 14; cdr3_aa: CASSYTWGGEKLFF
j_call: TRBJ2-1; v_call: TRBV6-5; cdr3_length: 16; cdr3_aa: CASSYGTSFTYNEQFF
j_call: TRBJ2-7; v_call: TRBV25-1; cdr3_length: 13; cdr3_aa: CASSGDADYEQYF
j_call: TRBJ2-3; v_call: TRBV2; cdr3_length: 13; cdr3_aa: CASSETGTDTQYF
j_call: TRBJ1-1; v_call: TRBV4-1; cdr3_length: 14; cdr3_aa: CASSQVTENTEAFF
j_call: TRBJ2-6; v_call: TRBV19; cdr3_length: 17; cdr3_aa: CASSMGTGSSGANVLTF
j_call: TRBJ2-3; v_call: TRBV5-1; cdr3_length: 15; cdr3_aa: CASSASKISTDTQYF
j_call: TRBJ2-2; v_call: TRBV6-5; cdr3_length: 15; cdr3_aa: CASSYSLGGTGELFF
j_call: TRBJ1-2; v_call: TRBV30; cdr3_length: 14; cdr3_aa: CAWSVRGDVDGYTF
j_call: TRBJ2-3; v_call: TRBV5-1; cdr3_length: 14; cdr3_aa: CASSLAYQADTQYF
j_call: TRBJ2-1; v_call: TRBV5-1; cdr3_length: 15; cdr3_aa: CASSSTSGAYNEQFF
j_call: TRBJ2-1; v_call: TRBV9; cdr3_length: 16; cdr3_aa: CASRPTSTGDYTEQFF
j_call: TRBJ1-2; v_call: TRBV30; cdr3_length: 13; cdr3_aa: CAWSIGSNYGYTF
j_call: TRBJ2-5; v_call: TRBV2; cdr3_length: 15; cdr3_aa: CASTSDRYHQETQYF
j_call: TRBJ2-7; v_call: TRBV29-1; cdr3_length: 14; cdr3_aa: CSVVGDRGHHEQYF
j_call: TRBJ2-1; v_call: TRBV5-6; cdr3_length: 14; cdr3_aa: CASSFYTSYNEQFF
j_call: TRBJ2-5; v_call: TRBV14; cdr3_length: 13; cdr3_aa: CASSLRTEETQYF
j_call: TRBJ1-2; v_call: TRBV5-6; cdr3_length: 15; cdr3_aa: CASTPLGGGNYGYTF
j_call: TRBJ2-4; v_call: TRBV27; cdr3_length: 15; cdr3_aa: CASRPLAGLENIQYF
j_call: TRBJ1-1; v_call: TRBV27; cdr3_length: 14; cdr3_aa: CASRATGWNPEAFF
j_call: TRBJ2-6; v_call: TRBV28; cdr3_length: 17; cdr3_aa: CASRNEGVDSGANVLTF
j_call: TRBJ2-4; v_call: TRBV27; cdr3_length: 16; cdr3_aa: CASSSRTQLTKNIQYF
j_call: TRBJ2-3; v_call: TRBV25-1; cdr3_length: 17; cdr3_aa: CASSDTDRDKMTDTQYF
j_call: TRBJ2-7; v_call: TRBV6-6; cdr3_length: 16; cdr3_aa: CASSYSRSEGSYEQYF